This TCR beta chain comes out of a study of shared clonotypes between healthy human individuals. Every subset had its genomic DNA shared out evenly among several immunoSEQ plates. The DNA input per sorted-subset replicate PCR was about 180 ng, corresponding to some 30,000 T cell genomes. Only in-frame clones appear in the TCRdb table, and some are missing; sequencing was by immunoSEQ multiplex PCR. The table has 800,000 to 1,200,000 clones, 75% to 80% seen once. The germline V gene has CDR1 LNHNV and CDR2 YYDKDF (reference sequence). There are 14 residues in the CDR3. The V and J ends lost 1 base and 11 bases, in that order; junction bases with no gene match: 6. Broader study findings: Clonotype sharing across several donors was observed for around 5% of naive CD4 clonotypes. Only blood samples were collected, and tissue repertoires likely differ.

Points on this clone: Its specificity is not known.

This chain links TRBV15 with TRBJ1-1; 11 nucleotides match TRBD1. The clonotype originates from a man younger than 35 in good health. Some clones in this sample may be carry-over from other donors' samples. The material sequenced was memory CD4+ T cells from PBMCs. Noted subset: CD45RA-negative fraction. The CDR3 nucleotides are TGTGCCACCAGCAGAGCTGGGACAGGGGGTCTGGCTTTCTTT. It specifies CATSRAGTGGLAFF. Variable domain in full (rest from reference TRBV15 and TRBJ1-1): DAMVIQNPRYQVTQFGKPVTLSCSQTLNHNVMYWYQQKSSQAPKLLFHYYDKDFNNEADTPDNFQSRRPNTSFCFLDIRSPGLGDTAMYLCATSRAGTGGLAFFGQGTRLTVV.